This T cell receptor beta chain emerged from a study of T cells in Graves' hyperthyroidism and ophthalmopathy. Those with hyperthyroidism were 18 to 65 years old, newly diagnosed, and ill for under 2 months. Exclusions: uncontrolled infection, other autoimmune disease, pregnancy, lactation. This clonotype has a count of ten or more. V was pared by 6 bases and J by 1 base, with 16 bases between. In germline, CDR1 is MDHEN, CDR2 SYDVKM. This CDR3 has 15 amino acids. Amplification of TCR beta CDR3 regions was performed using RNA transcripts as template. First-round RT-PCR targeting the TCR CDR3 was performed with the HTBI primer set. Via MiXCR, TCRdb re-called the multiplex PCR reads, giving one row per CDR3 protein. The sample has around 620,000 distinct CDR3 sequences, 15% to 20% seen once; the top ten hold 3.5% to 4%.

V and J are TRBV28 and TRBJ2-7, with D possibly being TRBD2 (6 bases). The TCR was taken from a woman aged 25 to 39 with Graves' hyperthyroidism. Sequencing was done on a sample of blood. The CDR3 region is CASRRHSGSSYEQYF. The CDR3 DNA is TGTGCCAGCAGACGTCATAGCGGATCTTCCTACGAGCAGTACTTC.